The 21 T cell receptor beta chains given below trace back to one sample, sequenced in a study of response to subunit inactivated influenza vaccine. TCRdb itself ran the RT-PCR reads through MiXCR, one entry per CDR3 protein. Among roughly 650,000 distinct CDR3 sequences listed, around 15% were seen once. The material sequenced was PBMCs from blood, taken roughly 15 days before vaccination. The receptors were sampled from a man between 45 and 60 years old who received an inactivated influenza vaccine.

This clonotype was recorded a few times. This rearrangement joins TRBV6-6 to TRBJ1-2; TRBD1 matches 7 bases. Germline trimming cut 5 bases from V and 8 bases from J; bases unmatched to any gene: 8. This CDR3 comprises 13 residues. Looked up from germline, CDR1 is MNHNY and CDR2 is SVGAGI (reference sequence). Here the CDR3 reads CASSKTQGGGYTF. The DNA for the CDR3 is TGTGCCAGCAGTAAAACTCAGGGGGGAGGCTACACCTTC.

This clonotype was seen a handful of times. The V call is TRBV29-1, the J call TRBJ2-3; D is ambiguous. The germline V and J ends were trimmed by 3 bases and 0 bases, with 7 bases remaining between them. CDR1 is SQVTM, CDR2 ANQGSEA, per germline. CDR3 size: 13 residues. DNA for the CDR3: TGCAGCGTTGATACAGCTAGCACAGATACGCAGTATTTT. It encodes CSVDTASTDTQYF.

This chain joins TRBV2 and TRBJ2-7; the D gene is possibly TRBD2 (5 bases). The CDR3 runs to 11 residues. The germline CDR1 and CDR2 sequences are SNHLY and FYNNEI. Trimming removed 11 bases from V and 4 bases from J, with 12 bases in between. CDR3 nucleotides: TGTGCCGGCGGGCTGGGGTACGAGCAGTACTTC. It specifies CAGGLGYEQYF.

The chain couples TRBV7-9 to TRBJ2-1, with D unresolved. The germline V and J ends were trimmed by 3 bases and 6 bases, with 18 bases remaining between them. This CDR3 spans 16 amino acids. Germline CDR1 and CDR2: SEHNR and FQNEAQ (reference sequence). The CDR3 sequence: CASSLPGFSALNEQFF. The CDR3 DNA is TGTGCCAGCAGCTTGCCCGGGTTCAGTGCCCTCAATGAGCAGTTCTTC.

There are a few counts of this clonotype. V usage is TRBV6-2 or TRBV6-3 and J usage is TRBJ2-1; D is perhaps TRBD2 (5 bases). Trimming shortened V by 3 bases and J by 8 bases, and 14 bases separated the two germline ends. The V gene's germline CDR1 is MNHEY and CDR2 SVGEGT. This CDR3 has 14 amino acids. The CDR3 DNA reads TGTGCCAGCAGTTATAGACTTGCCGGGGATGAGCAGTTCTTC. It specifies CASSYRLAGDEQFF.

This clonotype was observed a handful of times. The chain joins TRBV5-6 to TRBJ2-7; tentative D call: TRBD2 (5 bases). The V and J ends lost 5 bases and 3 bases respectively, with 9 bases between them. The CDR3 runs 12 residues. Germline CDR1 and CDR2: SGHDT and YYEEEE. The DNA of the CDR3 is TGTGCCAGCAGGGCGGGCCACTACGAGCAGTACTTC. It translates to CASRAGHYEQYF.

This clonotype was observed many times. The rearrangement links TRBV12-3 or TRBV12-4 to TRBJ1-2; TRBD1 agrees at 12 bases. The V and J ends lost 5 bases and 8 bases, in that order; junction bases with no gene match: 12. The CDR3 runs 16 residues. CDR3 protein: CASSTPGTGGVSGYTF. The DNA of the CDR3 is TGTGCCAGCAGTACCCCCGGGACAGGGGGCGTTTCGGGCTACACCTTC.

This clonotype showed up just a few times. The rearrangement links TRBV29-1 to TRBJ2-7; TRBD1 matches at 8 bases. The CDR3 covers 13 residues. Germline CDR1 reads SQVTM; CDR2 reads ANQGSEA. Losses at the gene ends were 7 bases for V and 1 base for J; bases not matched to a gene: 6. As DNA, the CDR3 is TGCAGCGCCACGGGACAGGTATCCTACGAGCAGTACTTC. Amino acid sequence: CSATGQVSYEQYF.

The V call is TRBV28, the J call TRBJ2-5; possible D gene TRBD1, 5 bases. The CDR3 covers 14 residues. V was pared by 6 bases and J by 3 bases, with 14 bases between. CDR1 and CDR2 (germline): MDHEN, SYDVKM. Written as DNA, the CDR3 is TGTGCCAGCAGGCACCACCTAGGGGAAGAGACCCAGTACTTC. Residues: CASRHHLGEETQYF.

This clonotype turned up a few times. The rearrangement joins TRBV6-1 to TRBJ2-1; 9 nucleotides align to TRBD2. From germline, CDR1 is MNHNS and CDR2 SASEGT. The CDR3 length is 15 residues. The trim removed 5 bases at V and 5 bases at J, leaving 7 bases unmatched. DNA for the CDR3: TGTGCCAGCAGTCTTGTAGCGGGAGTTAACAATGAGCAGTTCTTC. Translating gives CASSLVAGVNNEQFF.

The chain employs TRBV7-2 and TRBJ2-1; D remains ambiguous. The CDR3 sequence is 15 residues long. With 7 bases removed from V and 0 bases from J, the gap between germline ends came to 13 bases. Germline V lookup: CDR1 SGHTA, CDR2 FQGNSA. The CDR3 region has the DNA TGTGCCAGCATAATTAACCCCACCTCCTACAATGAGCAGTTCTTC. Translated, it gives CASIINPTSYNEQFF.

The chain is built from TRBV27 and TRBJ2-7; 8 bases map to TRBD1. Trimming removed 4 bases from V and 3 bases from J; junction bases left unmatched: 8. Germline lookup yields CDR1 MNHEY and CDR2 SMNVEV (reference sequence). The CDR3 is made up of 15 amino acids. The CDR3 spells CASSSKDRVGYEQYF. The CDR3 DNA sequence: TGTGCCAGCAGTTCAAAGGACAGGGTCGGCTACGAGCAGTACTTC.

This sequence joins TRBV5-1 and TRBJ2-5; no reliable D call. CDR1 SGHRS and CDR2 YFSETQ come from the germline V gene. The V end lost 1 base, the J end lost 2 bases, and 12 bases lay between the germline ends. The CDR3 has 15 amino acids. The CDR3: CASSLQAQPQETQYF. The CDR3 coding sequence is TGCGCCAGCAGCTTGCAGGCACAGCCTCAAGAGACCCAGTACTTC.

The chain links TRBV5-6 to TRBJ1-6; D gene uncertain. The length of the CDR3 is 15 residues. Germline loops: CDR1 SGHDT, CDR2 YYEEEE. With 5 bases removed from V and 0 bases from J, the gap between germline ends came to 9 bases. CDR3 sequence: CASRGRSSYNSPLHF. The CDR3 region has the DNA TGTGCCAGCAGGGGAAGGAGCTCCTATAATTCACCCCTCCACTTT.

The chain combines TRBV3-1 with TRBJ1-6, with D possibly being TRBD1 (6 bases). The germline V and J ends were trimmed by 4 bases and 6 bases, with 10 bases remaining between them. The CDR3 runs 14 residues. CDR1 is LGHDT, CDR2 YNNKEL, per germline (reference sequence). CDR3 sequence reads: CASSPDSLNSPLHF. In DNA form, the CDR3 reads TGTGCCAGCAGCCCGGACAGCCTTAATTCACCCCTCCACTTT.

V usage is TRBV20-1 and J usage is TRBJ2-1, with 10 bases matching TRBD2. This CDR3 is 13 amino acids long. CDR1 is DFQATT, CDR2 SNEGSKA, per germline (reference sequence). Losses at the gene ends were 1 base for V and 10 bases for J; bases not matched to a gene: 4. This CDR3 is CSARVLAGNEQFF. The DNA of the CDR3 is TGCAGTGCTAGAGTACTAGCGGGGAACGAGCAGTTCTTC.

The sample holds many counts of this clonotype. This chain links TRBV15 with TRBJ2-3, with TRBD2 matching over 7 bases. The V gene end was trimmed by 0 bases and the J gene end by 2 bases; junction bases not matched to a gene: 11. Germline CDR1 is LNHNV and CDR2 is YYDKDF (reference sequence). This CDR3 is built from 18 residues. CDR3 nucleotide sequence: TGTGCCACCAGCAGAGAGGTCTTAGCGGGCTCCTCCACAGATACGCAGTATTTT. It translates to CATSREVLAGSSTDTQYF.

This clonotype was detected a few times. J is TRBJ1-5 and V is TRBV10-1; D may be TRBD1 (5 bases). CDR1 is WNHNN, CDR2 SYGVQD, per germline (reference sequence). This CDR3 has 14 residues. V was trimmed by 3 bases and J by 0 bases, leaving 6 bases between them. The CDR3 nucleotides are TGCGCCAGCAGTGACAGGGATAGCAATCAGCCCCAGCATTTT. Its protein product is CASSDRDSNQPQHF.

This clonotype came up once. V gene TRBV4-1 combines with J gene TRBJ2-3; tentatively, D is TRBD2 (5 bases). The CDR3 consists of 16 residues. The germline V and J ends were trimmed by 0 bases and 5 bases, with 15 bases remaining between them. CDR1 MGHRA and CDR2 YSYEKL come from the germline V gene. The CDR3 loop is CASSQDGRAGIDTQYF. In DNA form, the CDR3 reads TGCGCCAGCAGCCAAGATGGGCGGGCAGGAATAGATACGCAGTATTTT.

Details on this clonotype: A read error may produce the germline difference seen at one junction end. The V call is TRBV28, the J call TRBJ1-5; D not resolved. Germline assignment: CDR1 MDHEN and CDR2 SYDVKM. The CDR3 extends over 13 amino acids. CDR3 loop: CACSYREKQPQHF. Here the CDR3 DNA reads TGTGCCTGCAGTTATAGGGAGAAACAGCCCCAGCATTTT.

The V call is TRBV6-1, the J call TRBJ2-7; 13 bases match TRBD2. Losses at the gene ends were 6 bases for V and 1 base for J; bases not matched to a gene: 15. From germline, CDR1 is MNHNS and CDR2 SASEGT. The CDR3 is 19 amino acids. In DNA, the CDR3 is TGTGCCAGCAGCCAAAGAAAGGGACTAGCGGGAAGAGGGTCCTACGAGCAGTACTTC. It yields the protein CASSQRKGLAGRGSYEQYF.